Listed below are T cell receptor beta chains from one sample, sequenced in a study of cytomegalovirus exposure and HLA in healthy donors. Profiling relied on immunoSEQ multiplex PCR, and the TCRdb table lists in-frame clones only, not all of them. Of about 120,000 clones in the sample, roughly two thirds were seen once. Sequenced material: PBMCs. These receptors originate from a man aged 25-45 years in good health and CMV-seropositive. The CDR3 runs from the conserved cysteine through the conserved F or W. Fields, in order: CDR3 length, D gene, V gene, J gene, clone size, CDR3 DNA, CDR3 protein. A D gene is named only where the DNA matches it firmly. Clone size is stated in some rows and not others, as once, few, many or a class when expanded.

len: 11
d_gene: -
v_gene: TRBV27
j_gene: TRBJ1-1
abundance: -
CDR3nt: TGTGCCAGCAGCCAGGGTATTGAAGCTTTCTTT
CDR3aa: CASSQGIEAFF

len: 16
d_gene: TRBD1
v_gene: TRBV4-2
j_gene: TRBJ1-1
abundance: -
CDR3nt: TGTGCCAGCAGCCAAGGACTCGGGACAGCGAACACTGAAGCTTTCTTT
CDR3aa: CASSQGLGTANTEAFF

len: 16
d_gene: -
v_gene: TRBV5-1
j_gene: TRBJ2-5
abundance: -
CDR3nt: TGCGCCAGCAGCTTGCTCCCGGGGGAACTTCAAGAGACCCAGTACTTC
CDR3aa: CASSLLPGELQETQYF

len: 16
d_gene: TRBD1
v_gene: TRBV7-3
j_gene: TRBJ2-2
abundance: -
CDR3nt: TGTGCCAGCAGCTTATCAACAGGGGGCGCCTCCGGGGAGCTGTTTTTT
CDR3aa: CASSLSTGGASGELFF

len: 16
d_gene: -
v_gene: TRBV6-1
j_gene: TRBJ2-7
abundance: -
CDR3nt: TGTGCCAGCAGTGATGCCGCGGGACTGCCTCTCTACGAGCAGTACTTC
CDR3aa: CASSDAAGLPLYEQYF

len: 15
d_gene: TRBD1
v_gene: TRBV15
j_gene: TRBJ2-5
abundance: -
CDR3nt: TGTGCCACCAGCAGAGGGGGACAGGGCAGGGAGACCCAGTACTTC
CDR3aa: CATSRGGQGRETQYF

len: 13
d_gene: -
v_gene: TRBV7-2
j_gene: TRBJ2-7
abundance: -
CDR3nt: TGTGCCAGCAGCCCCTGGGGCCCCTACGAGCAGTACTTC
CDR3aa: CASSPWGPYEQYF

len: 16
d_gene: TRBD2
v_gene: TRBV19
j_gene: TRBJ2-2
abundance: -
CDR3nt: TGTGCCAGTAGTAAGGTCGCGGGAGGGGACACCGGGGAGCTGTTTTTT
CDR3aa: CASSKVAGGDTGELFF

len: 15
d_gene: -
v_gene: TRBV13
j_gene: TRBJ1-1
abundance: -
CDR3nt: TGTGCCAGCAGCTTAGCTGGGGCAAAGGGCACTGAAGCTTTCTTT
CDR3aa: CASSLAGAKGTEAFF

len: 16
d_gene: TRBD2
v_gene: TRBV7-2
j_gene: TRBJ2-3
abundance: -
CDR3nt: TGTGCCAGCAGCTTACTTCCTAGCGGGATTGGCGATACGCAGTATTTT
CDR3aa: CASSLLPSGIGDTQYF

len: 21
d_gene: -
v_gene: TRBV19
j_gene: TRBJ1-4
abundance: -
CDR3nt: TGTGCCAGTAGTATACTTTGGGGCAGTCAACAATACACGGCAACTAATGAAAAACTGTTTTTT
CDR3aa: CASSILWGSQQYTATNEKLFF

len: 17
d_gene: -
v_gene: TRBV4-2
j_gene: TRBJ1-1
abundance: -
CDR3nt: TGTGCCAGCAGCCAAAATCCTTCCGGCGCGGGGGACACTGAAGCTTTCTTT
CDR3aa: CASSQNPSGAGDTEAFF

len: 17
d_gene: -
v_gene: TRBV4-3
j_gene: TRBJ1-3
abundance: -
CDR3nt: TGCGCCAGCAGCCAGGATCCTCCTACAGGGACTGGAAACACCATATATTTT
CDR3aa: CASSQDPPTGTGNTIYF

len: 19
d_gene: -
v_gene: TRBV7-9
j_gene: TRBJ1-4
abundance: -
CDR3nt: TGTGCCAGCAGCCGATTTGGAGGGATGGACCTAGCAACTAATGAAAAACTGTTTTTT
CDR3aa: CASSRFGGMDLATNEKLFF

len: 12
d_gene: -
v_gene: TRBV2
j_gene: TRBJ2-7
abundance: -
CDR3nt: TGTGCCAGCAGGCTTAGCTCCTACGAGCAGTACTTC
CDR3aa: CASRLSSYEQYF

len: 15
d_gene: -
v_gene: TRBV6-1
j_gene: TRBJ2-2
abundance: -
CDR3nt: TGTGCCAGCAGCCGACAGATTTTGTACACCGGGGAGCTGTTTTTT
CDR3aa: CASSRQILYTGELFF

len: 18
d_gene: TRBD2
v_gene: TRBV29-1
j_gene: TRBJ2-1
abundance: -
CDR3nt: TGCAGCGTTGCTCTCCCCCTCGGGGGGACCGGCTCCTACAATGAGCAGTTCTTC
CDR3aa: CSVALPLGGTGSYNEQFF

len: 14
d_gene: TRBD1
v_gene: TRBV4-2
j_gene: TRBJ1-1
abundance: -
CDR3nt: TGTGCCAGCAGCCCAACAGGGGTTAACACTGAAGCTTTCTTT
CDR3aa: CASSPTGVNTEAFF

len: 16
d_gene: -
v_gene: TRBV6-1
j_gene: TRBJ2-3
abundance: -
CDR3nt: TGTGCCAGCAGTGAACTTATGTCAGGGCCCACAGATACGCAGTATTTT
CDR3aa: CASSELMSGPTDTQYF

len: 14
d_gene: TRBD1
v_gene: TRBV28
j_gene: TRBJ1-6
abundance: -
CDR3nt: TGTGCCAGCAGTCTCGGACAGGGTCGTTCACCCCTCCACTTT
CDR3aa: CASSLGQGRSPLHF

len: 13
d_gene: TRBD2
v_gene: TRBV7-2
j_gene: TRBJ2-4
abundance: few
CDR3nt: TGTGCCAGCAGCTTAGAGCGGGGGGGCCATCAGTACTTC
CDR3aa: CASSLERGGHQYF

len: 12
d_gene: -
v_gene: TRBV5-1
j_gene: TRBJ1-1
abundance: -
CDR3nt: TGCGCCAGCGGAGGGGAGAACACTGAAGCTTTCTTT
CDR3aa: CASGGENTEAFF